The entry below gives a single T cell receptor (beta chain) sequence along with its context. The entry originates in a study of shared clonotypes between healthy human individuals. Terminally differentiated effector memory CD45RA+ cells were left out of the naive CD8 fraction, which was CD45RO-negative and positively selected for CCR7. Germline-derived CDR1 and CDR2 are GTSNPN and SVGIG (reference sequence). The CDR3 covers 14 residues. The V and J ends lost 4 bases and 4 bases, in that order; junction bases with no gene match: 5. Using immunoSEQ multiplex PCR, the repertoire was profiled, and TCRdb retains in-frame clones only, with some absent. Among around 2,000,000 clones listed, over 85% were seen once.

What was sequenced was naive CD8+ T cells sorted from blood. This receptor was identified in a man in his late teens or twenties in good health. V gene TRBV30 combines with J gene TRBJ2-3, with 10 bases fitting TRBD2. DNA of the CDR3: TGTGCCTGGAACAAAGCGGGAGGGCCAGATACGCAGTATTTT. This translates into CAWNKAGGPDTQYF.